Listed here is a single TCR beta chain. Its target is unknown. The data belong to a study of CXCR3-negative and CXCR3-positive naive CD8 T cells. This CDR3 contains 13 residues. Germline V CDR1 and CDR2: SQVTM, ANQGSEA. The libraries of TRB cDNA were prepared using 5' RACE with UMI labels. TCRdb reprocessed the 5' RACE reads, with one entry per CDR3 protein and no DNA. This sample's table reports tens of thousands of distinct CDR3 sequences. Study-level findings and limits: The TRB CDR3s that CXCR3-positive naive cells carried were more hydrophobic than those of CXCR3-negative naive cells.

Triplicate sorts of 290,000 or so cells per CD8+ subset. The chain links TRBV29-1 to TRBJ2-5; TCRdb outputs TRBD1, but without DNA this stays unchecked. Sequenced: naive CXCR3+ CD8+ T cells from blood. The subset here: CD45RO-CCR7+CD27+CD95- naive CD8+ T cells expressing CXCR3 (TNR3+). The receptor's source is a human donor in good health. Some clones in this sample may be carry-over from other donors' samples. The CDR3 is CSVDRELQETQYF.